This TCR beta chain was obtained from a study of vaccination and CD4 T cells after COVID-19. Points on this clonotype: Its cognate antigen is unknown.

Treatment denoted: roughly 11-day PBMC culture with coronavirus spike peptide pools or control peptides (ViraFEST assay). Cultured CD4+ T cell DNA underwent sequencing with the Oncomine TCR Beta short-read assay. From the PCR reads, TCRdb called clonotypes with MiXCR, one entry per CDR3 protein. The sample yields under 20,000 distinct CDR3 sequences, around 50% seen once. The sequence derives from a human donor who had recovered from COVID-19. Source material: CD4+ T cells from blood, cultured in vitro.

CDR3 sequence: CASSPYSVGETQYF. The CDR3 bases are TGTGCCAGCAGTCCCTATAGTGTGGGAGAGACCCAGTACTTC. The chain recombines TRBV2 with TRBJ2-5; the D is unclear. V shed 5 bases and J shed 4 bases, with 14 bases lying between them. Germline V gives CDR1 SNHLY, CDR2 FYNNEI. CDR3 size: 14 residues.